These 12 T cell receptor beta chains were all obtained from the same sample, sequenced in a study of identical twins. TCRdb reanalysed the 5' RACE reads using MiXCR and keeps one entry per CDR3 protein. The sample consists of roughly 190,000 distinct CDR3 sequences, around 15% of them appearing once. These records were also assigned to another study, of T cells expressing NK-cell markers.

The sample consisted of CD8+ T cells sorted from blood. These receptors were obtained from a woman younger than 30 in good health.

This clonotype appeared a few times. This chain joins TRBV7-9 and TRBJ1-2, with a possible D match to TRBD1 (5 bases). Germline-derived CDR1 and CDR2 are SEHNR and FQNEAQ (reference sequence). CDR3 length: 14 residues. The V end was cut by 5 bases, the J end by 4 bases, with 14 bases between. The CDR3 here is CASSLGPGGYGYTF. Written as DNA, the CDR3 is TGTGCCAGCAGCCTCGGTCCGGGGGGCTATGGCTACACCTTC.

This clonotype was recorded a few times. CDR3 coding DNA: TGTGCCAGCAGCCCATCATCCGGGACAGGGGATTACTACGAGCAGTACTTC. Amino acid sequence: CASSPSSGTGDYYEQYF. The chain employs TRBV7-9 and TRBJ2-7; 10 bases fit TRBD1. V dropped 5 bases and J dropped 3; count of bases not matched to a gene: 13. Germline CDR1 reads SEHNR; CDR2 reads FQNEAQ (reference sequence). CDR3 length equals 17 residues.

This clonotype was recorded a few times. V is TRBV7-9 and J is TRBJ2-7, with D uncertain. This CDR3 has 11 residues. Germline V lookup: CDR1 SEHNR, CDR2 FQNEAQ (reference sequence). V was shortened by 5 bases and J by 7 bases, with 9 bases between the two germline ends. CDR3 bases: TGTGCCAGCAGCCCGCTCCAGGAGCAGTACTTC. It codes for CASSPLQEQYF.

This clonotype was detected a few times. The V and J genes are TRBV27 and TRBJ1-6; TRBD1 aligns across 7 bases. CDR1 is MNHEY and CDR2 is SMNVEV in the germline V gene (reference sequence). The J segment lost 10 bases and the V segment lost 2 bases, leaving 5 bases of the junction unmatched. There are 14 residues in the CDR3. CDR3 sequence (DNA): TGTGCCAGCAGTTTACGAGGGGGCGACTCACCCCTCCACTTT. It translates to CASSLRGGDSPLHF.

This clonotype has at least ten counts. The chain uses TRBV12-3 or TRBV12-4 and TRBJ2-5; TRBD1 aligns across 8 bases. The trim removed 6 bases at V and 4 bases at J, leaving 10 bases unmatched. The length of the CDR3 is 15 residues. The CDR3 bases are TGTGCCAGCAGGTATCTTGGACAGGGCGCAGAGACCCAGTACTTC. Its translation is CASRYLGQGAETQYF.

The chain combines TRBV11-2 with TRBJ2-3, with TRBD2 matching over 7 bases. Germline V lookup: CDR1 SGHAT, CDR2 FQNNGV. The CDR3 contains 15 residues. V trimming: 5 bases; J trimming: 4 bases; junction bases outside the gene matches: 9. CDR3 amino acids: CASSPSGRAADTQYF. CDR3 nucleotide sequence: TGTGCCAGCAGCCCAAGTGGGAGGGCGGCAGATACGCAGTATTTT.

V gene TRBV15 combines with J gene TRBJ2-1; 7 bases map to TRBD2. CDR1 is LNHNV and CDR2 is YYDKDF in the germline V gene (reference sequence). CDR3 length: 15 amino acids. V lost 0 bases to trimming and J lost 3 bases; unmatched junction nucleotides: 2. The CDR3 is CATSRDGRGYNEQFF. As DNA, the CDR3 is TGTGCCACCAGCAGAGATGGGAGGGGCTACAATGAGCAGTTCTTC.

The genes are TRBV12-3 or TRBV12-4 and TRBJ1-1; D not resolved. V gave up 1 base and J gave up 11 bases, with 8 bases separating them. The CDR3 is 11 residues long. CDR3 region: CASSLGERAFF. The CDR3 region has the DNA TGTGCCAGCAGTTTAGGGGAACGGGCTTTCTTT.

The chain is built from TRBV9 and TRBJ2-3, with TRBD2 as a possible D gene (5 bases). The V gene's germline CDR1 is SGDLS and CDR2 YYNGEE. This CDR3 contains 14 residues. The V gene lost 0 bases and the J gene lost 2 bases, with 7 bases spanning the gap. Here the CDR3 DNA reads TGTGCCAGCAGCGTAGGAGGGTTCACAGATACGCAGTATTTT. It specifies CASSVGGFTDTQYF.

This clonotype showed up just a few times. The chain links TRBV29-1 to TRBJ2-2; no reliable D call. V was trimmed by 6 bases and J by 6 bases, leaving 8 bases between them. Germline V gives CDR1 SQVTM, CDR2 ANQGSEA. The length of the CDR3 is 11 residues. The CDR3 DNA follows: TGCAGCGTCTCGGACGCCGGGGAGCTGTTTTTT. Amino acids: CSVSDAGELFF.

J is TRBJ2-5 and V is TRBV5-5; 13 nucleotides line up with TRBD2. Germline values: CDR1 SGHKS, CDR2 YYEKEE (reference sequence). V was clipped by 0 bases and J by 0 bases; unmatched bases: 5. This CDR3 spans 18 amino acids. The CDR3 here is CASSLVGLAGDNQETQYF. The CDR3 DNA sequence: TGTGCCAGCAGCTTGGTAGGACTAGCGGGGGATAACCAAGAGACCCAGTACTTC. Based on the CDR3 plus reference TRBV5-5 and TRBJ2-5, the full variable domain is DAGVTQSPTHLIKTRGQQVTLRCSPISGHKSVSWYQQVLGQGPQFIFQYYEKEERGRGNFPDRFSARQFPNYSSELNVNALLLGDSALYLCASSLVGLAGDNQETQYFGPGTRLLVL.

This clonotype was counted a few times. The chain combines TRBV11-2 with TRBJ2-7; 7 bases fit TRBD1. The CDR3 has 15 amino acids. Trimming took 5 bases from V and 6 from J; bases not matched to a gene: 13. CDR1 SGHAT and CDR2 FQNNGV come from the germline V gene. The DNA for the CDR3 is TGTGCCAGCAGCCCTAGGTGGGGACAGTCCCGCGAGCAGTACTTC. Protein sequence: CASSPRWGQSREQYF. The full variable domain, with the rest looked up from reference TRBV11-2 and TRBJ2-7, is EAGVAQSPRYKIIEKRQSVAFWCNPISGHATLYWYQQILGQGPKLLIQFQNNGVVDDSQLPKDRFSAERLKGVDSTLKIQPAKLEDSAVYLCASSPRWGQSREQYFGPGTRLTVT.